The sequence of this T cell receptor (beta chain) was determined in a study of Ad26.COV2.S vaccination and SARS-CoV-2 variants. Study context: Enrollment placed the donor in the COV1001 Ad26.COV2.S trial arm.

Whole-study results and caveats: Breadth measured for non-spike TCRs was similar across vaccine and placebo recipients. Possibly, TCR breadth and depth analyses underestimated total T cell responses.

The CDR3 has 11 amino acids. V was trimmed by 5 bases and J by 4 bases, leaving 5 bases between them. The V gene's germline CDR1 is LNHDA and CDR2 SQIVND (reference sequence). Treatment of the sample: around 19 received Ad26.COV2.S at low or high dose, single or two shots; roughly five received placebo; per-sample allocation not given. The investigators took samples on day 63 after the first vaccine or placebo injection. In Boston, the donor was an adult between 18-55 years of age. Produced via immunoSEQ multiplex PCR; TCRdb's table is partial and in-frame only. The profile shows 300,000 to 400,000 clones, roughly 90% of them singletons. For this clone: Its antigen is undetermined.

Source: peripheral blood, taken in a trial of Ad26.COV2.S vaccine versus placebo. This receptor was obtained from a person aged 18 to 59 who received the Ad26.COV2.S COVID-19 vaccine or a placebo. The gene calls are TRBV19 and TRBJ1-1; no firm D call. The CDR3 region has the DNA TGTGCCAGTAGTTGGACCACTGAAGCTTTCTTT. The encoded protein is CASSWTTEAFF.